A single sample is the source of the 26 T cell receptor beta chains below, sequenced in a study of regulatory T cells in long-lasting Graves disease. This sample's time point: newly diagnosed GD, antithyroid drugs for less than 3 months. The TCR library was made from RNA that had been extracted from PBMCs in TRIzol. Libraries of TCR beta came from iRepertoire HTBI primers plus Arm-PCR of CDR3 regions. TCRdb re-analysed the multiplex PCR reads in MiXCR, keeping a single row per CDR3 protein. This table holds 540,000 or so distinct CDR3 sequences, roughly 12% found once. This sample also appeared in a second study, on T cells in Graves' hyperthyroidism and ophthalmopathy.

This material consisted of peripheral blood mononuclear cells (PBMCs), taken at new diagnosis, from a patient treated with antithyroid drugs. Receptors were obtained from a man between 25 and 39 years old with Graves disease.

This clonotype came up a few times. V is TRBV10-3 and J is TRBJ1-6; 9 positions agree with TRBD1. Per germline, CDR1 ENHRY and CDR2 SYGVKD. V lost 6 bases and J lost 7; bases outside the gene matches: 7. The CDR3 has 15 residues. The CDR3 protein is CAISLGTGMNSPLHF. CDR3 DNA: TGTGCCATCAGCCTTGGGACAGGGATGAATTCACCCCTCCACTTT.

The chain has TRBV5-5 and TRBJ1-2; 7 bases agree with TRBD1. The CDR3 is made up of 14 amino acids. V shed 5 bases and J 4 bases; nucleotides not matched to a gene: 8. Looked up from germline, CDR1 is SGHKS and CDR2 is YYEKEE (reference sequence). The CDR3 reads CASSKAGGRYGYTF. DNA of the CDR3: TGTGCCAGCAGTAAAGCAGGGGGACGCTATGGCTACACCTTC. The full variable domain, completed using reference TRBV5-5 and TRBJ1-2, is DAGVTQSPTHLIKTRGQQVTLRCSPISGHKSVSWYQQVLGQGPQFIFQYYEKEERGRGNFPDRFSARQFPNYSSELNVNALLLGDSALYLCASSKAGGRYGYTFGSGTRLTVV.

This clonotype came up a few times. The genes are TRBV20-1 and TRBJ2-3; D unresolved. Per the germline V gene, CDR1 is DFQATT and CDR2 is SNEGSKA (reference sequence). The CDR3 spans 14 residues. V lost 0 bases and J 0 bases, leaving 7 bases between the germline ends. The CDR3 DNA follows: TGCAGTGCTAGAGATCAACAGAGCACAGATACGCAGTATTTT. It encodes CSARDQQSTDTQYF.

The CDR3 region is CASSLNWGANTIYF. The CDR3 DNA reads as TGTGCCAGCTCTCTCAATTGGGGCGCGAACACCATATATTTT. The rearrangement joins TRBV18 to TRBJ1-3; perhaps TRBD1 as D (5 bases). V was pared by 6 bases and J by 7 bases, with 16 bases between. Germline V gene lookup returns CDR1 KGHSH and CDR2 LQKENI. CDR3 length: 14 amino acids.

This clonotype came up a few times. As DNA, the CDR3 is TGCAGTGCTAGAGAGGGCCTAGCGGGAGGGAGATACGAGCAGTACTTC. It translates to CSAREGLAGGRYEQYF. V and J are TRBV20-1 and TRBJ2-7; TRBD2 aligns across 12 bases. CDR1 is DFQATT and CDR2 is SNEGSKA in the germline V gene (reference sequence). This CDR3 is 16 amino acids long. With 0 bases clipped from V and 4 bases from J, the junction kept 7 bases outside the gene matches.

This clonotype was detected ten times or more. The V and J genes are TRBV6-2 or TRBV6-3 and TRBJ2-3; tentative D call: TRBD2 (6 bases). The CDR3 is made up of 12 amino acids. Germline values: CDR1 MNHEY, CDR2 SVGEGT. Trimming pared 8 bases from V and 2 bases from J, leaving 8 bases between. In DNA, the CDR3 is TGTGCCAGCGCGGGATTCACAGATACGCAGTATTTT. Translation gives CASAGFTDTQYF.

The rearrangement links TRBV6-1 to TRBJ2-7; D may be TRBD1 or TRBD2 (7 bases each). V was shortened by 5 bases and J by 6 bases, with 17 bases between the two germline ends. The CDR3 has 14 residues. Germline assignment: CDR1 MNHNS and CDR2 SASEGT. The CDR3 protein is CASSTWGGGAEQYF. In DNA form, the CDR3 reads TGTGCCAGCAGTACCTGGGGAGGGGGCGCCGAGCAGTACTTC.

A few counts support this clonotype. The rearrangement uses TRBV24-1 and TRBJ2-2, with 7 bases identical to TRBD2. The germline V gene encodes CDR1 KGHDR and CDR2 SFDVKD. V trimming: 9 bases; J trimming: 6 bases; junction bases outside the gene matches: 3. There are 12 residues in the CDR3. The CDR3 nucleotides read TGTGCCACCGGGAGGGAGGCCGGGGAGCTGTTTTTT. It yields the protein CATGREAGELFF.

The table lists this clonotype with many counts. This chain uses TRBV2 with TRBJ2-7; no firm D call. The CDR3 spans 11 residues. V was clipped by 3 bases and J by 2 bases, with 2 bases between them. Per the germline V gene, CDR1 is SNHLY and CDR2 is FYNNEI. The CDR3 DNA is TGTGCCAGCAGTGAGGCCTACGAGCAGTACTTC. Amino acids: CASSEAYEQYF.

This clonotype was seen more than once but under ten times. V gene TRBV29-1 combines with J gene TRBJ2-5; 10 bases agree with TRBD1. V lost 8 bases to trimming and J lost 3 bases; unmatched junction nucleotides: 12. The CDR3 has 15 amino acids. Germline CDR1 and CDR2: SQVTM and ANQGSEA. The DNA of the CDR3 is TGCAGCCTACGGCCAGGGACAGGGGCCAAAGAGACCCAGTACTTC. It is translated as CSLRPGTGAKETQYF.

This clonotype was seen more than once but under ten times. The V and J genes are TRBV4-2 and TRBJ1-2, with 7 bases matching TRBD1. The V and J ends lost 2 bases and 4 bases, in that order; junction bases with no gene match: 10. Per germline, CDR1 LGHNA and CDR2 YNFKEQ. There are 16 residues in the CDR3. CDR3 region: CASSQSAQGSRYGYTF. CDR3 in DNA: TGTGCCAGCAGCCAATCTGCACAGGGGTCCCGCTATGGCTACACCTTC.

Comment on this clonotype: Possible read error: a much larger clone is one base away. The J gene is TRBJ2-7, the V gene TRBV20-1; TRBD2 might be the D (6 bases). The CDR3 has 14 amino acids. The germline CDR1 and CDR2 sequences are DFQATT and SNEGSKA (reference sequence). V was clipped by 5 bases and J by 6 bases, with 20 bases between them. CDR3 DNA: TGCAGTGCTGCGGGGACGGAAGTTACCTGCGAGCAGTACTTC. Encoded protein: CSAAGTEVTCEQYF.

This clonotype was seen ten or more times. V usage is TRBV7-9 and J usage is TRBJ2-7; D unclear. The CDR3 is made up of 13 amino acids. Trimming cost V 1 base and J 6 bases, with 10 bases left between them. CDR1 is SEHNR, CDR2 FQNEAQ, per germline (reference sequence). The CDR3 sequence: CASSLGGGVEQYF. CDR3 sequence (DNA): TGTGCCAGCAGCTTAGGAGGTGGGGTCGAGCAGTACTTC.

This clonotype was found many times. Here the CDR3 DNA reads TGTGCCAGCAGCCTTGGGAGACTAGCGGGAGGCATGGTTACGCAGTATTTT. Translated: CASSLGRLAGGMVTQYF. This chain connects TRBV11-2 to TRBJ2-3; 13 positions match TRBD2. The CDR3 has 17 residues. Germline V CDR1 and CDR2: SGHAT, FQNNGV. Trimming removed 5 bases from V and 8 bases from J; junction bases left unmatched: 13.

This clonotype has a count of ten or more. V usage is TRBV6-5 and J usage is TRBJ2-5; a possible D gene is TRBD1 (6 bases). Trimming took off 4 bases at V and 2 bases at J, with 14 bases between the two ends. Germline values: CDR1 MNHEY, CDR2 SVGAGI. There are 15 residues in the CDR3. For the CDR3, the DNA is TGTGCCAGCAGTTCAGCCGGACAGCCTCAAGAGACCCAGTACTTC. It encodes CASSSAGQPQETQYF.

CDR3 bases: TGTGCCAGCAGCCAACCACAGGGCGGCGGGACTGAAGCTTTCTTT. This gives the protein CASSQPQGGGTEAFF. This chain joins TRBV4-2 and TRBJ1-1, with D perhaps TRBD1 (6 bases). V was pared by 2 bases and J by 5 bases, with 15 bases between. The CDR3 sequence is 15 residues long. CDR1 and CDR2 (germline): LGHNA, YNFKEQ.

This clonotype came up many times. The V call is TRBV5-4, the J call TRBJ2-3; D might be TRBD1 or TRBD2, each matching 6 bases. The CDR3 extends over 16 amino acids. Trimming shortened V by 6 bases and J by 4 bases, and 21 bases separated the two germline ends. Germline V gene data show CDR1 as SGHNT and CDR2 as YYREEE (reference sequence). The CDR3 DNA sequence: TGTGCCAGCATCCAGTTGGGGGGCGTTGTCGCAGATACGCAGTATTTT. This encodes CASIQLGGVVADTQYF.

The chain employs TRBV5-1 and TRBJ1-2; TRBD1 is a possible D gene (5 bases). Trimming removed 4 bases at V and 8 bases at J, with 18 bases between. This CDR3 spans 14 amino acids. CDR1 is SGHRS and CDR2 is YFSETQ in the germline V gene. The CDR3 region has the DNA TGCGCCAGCAGCCGTTGGGACGGATCCGAGGGCTACACCTTC. Its translation: CASSRWDGSEGYTF.

This clonotype occurred many times. At one boundary the junction diverges from the germline segment, which might be a read error. This chain uses TRBV27 with TRBJ1-1; the D gene is possibly TRBD1 (6 bases). The CDR3 is made up of 12 amino acids. Germline CDR1 and CDR2: MNHEY and SMNVEV (reference sequence). CDR3 nucleotide sequence: TGTGCCAGCCGTGGACAGAACACTGAGGCTTTCTTT. Protein sequence: CASRGQNTEAFF.

The chain joins TRBV6-5 to TRBJ2-1, with 11 bases that match TRBD2. V shed 0 bases, J shed 2 bases, and the junction held 6 bases outside the gene matches. The CDR3 covers 18 residues. Germline CDR1 MNHEY, CDR2 SVGAGI. The CDR3 here is CASSYSRFSGRAYNEQFF. As DNA, the CDR3 is TGTGCCAGCAGTTACTCGCGCTTTAGCGGGAGGGCCTACAATGAGCAGTTCTTC.

The chain is built from TRBV7-2 and TRBJ2-1; D gene ambiguous. The CDR3 covers 15 residues. Looked up from germline, CDR1 is SGHTA and CDR2 is FQGNSA. V lost 0 bases, J lost 0 bases, and 6 bases lay in between. The DNA of the CDR3 is TGTGCCAGCAGCTTAGCCCAGAGCTCCTACAATGAGCAGTTCTTC. Encoded protein: CASSLAQSSYNEQFF.

With respect to this clonotype: This clone may be a read error of a much larger clone one base away. J is TRBJ1-4 and V is TRBV11-2; D not certain. Germline CDR1 reads SGHAT; CDR2 reads FQNNGV. The CDR3 spans 14 residues. The CDR3 sequence is CASSLGSPNEKLVF. The CDR3 DNA reads as TGTGCCAGCAGCTTAGGATCGCCTAATGAAAAACTGGTTTTT.

This clonotype was recorded many times. This chain links TRBV30 with TRBJ2-3; possibly TRBD1 or TRBD2 for D (5 bases each). With 1 base removed from V and 7 bases from J, the gap between germline ends came to 9 bases. Germline CDR1 GTSNPN, CDR2 SVGIG (reference sequence). The CDR3 totals 12 residues. The DNA of the CDR3 is TGTGCCTGGAGTGAAGGGACCTATACGCAGTATTTT. This encodes CAWSEGTYTQYF.

This clonotype was seen ten or more times. The chain recombines TRBV20-1 with TRBJ2-5; D is perhaps TRBD1 (6 bases). The CDR3 extends over 11 amino acids. CDR1 is DFQATT, CDR2 SNEGSKA, per germline (reference sequence). For the CDR3, the DNA is TGCAGCCCCGCCCAGGGGAGCACCCAGTACTTC. Its protein product is CSPAQGSTQYF.

This clonotype was counted only a few times. The rearrangement joins TRBV4-1 to TRBJ2-2, with 9 bases aligning to TRBD2. The CDR3 sequence is 14 residues long. Germline lookup yields CDR1 MGHRA and CDR2 YSYEKL. J lost 7 bases, V lost 8 bases, and 8 bases had no gene match. The CDR3 coding sequence is TGCGCCAGCGGTCCGGGACTAGCTATCGGGGAGCTGTTTTTT. This gives the protein CASGPGLAIGELFF.

Comments on this clonotype: The junction shows a germline mismatch at one end, possibly a read error. The chain couples TRBV10-2 to TRBJ2-3, with D possibly TRBD2 on 5 matching bases. CDR1 WSHSY and CDR2 SAAADI come from the germline V gene. CDR3 length: 16 amino acids. CDR3 region: CASSESGGLSTDTRYF. CDR3 bases: TGCGCCAGCAGTGAGTCCGGCGGGCTTAGCACAGATACGCGGTATTTT.